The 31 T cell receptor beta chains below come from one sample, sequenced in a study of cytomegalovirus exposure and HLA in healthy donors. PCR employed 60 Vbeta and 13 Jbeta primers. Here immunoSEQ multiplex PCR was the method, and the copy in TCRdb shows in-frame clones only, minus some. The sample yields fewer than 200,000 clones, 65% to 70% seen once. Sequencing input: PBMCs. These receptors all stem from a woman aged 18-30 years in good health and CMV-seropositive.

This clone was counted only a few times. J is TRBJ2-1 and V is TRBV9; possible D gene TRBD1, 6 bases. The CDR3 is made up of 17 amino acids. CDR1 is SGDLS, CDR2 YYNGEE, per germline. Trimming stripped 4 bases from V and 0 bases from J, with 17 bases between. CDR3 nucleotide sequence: TGTGCCAGCAGCTCAGACAGGTTCGGGTCCTCCTACAATGAGCAGTTCTTC. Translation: CASSSDRFGSSYNEQFF.

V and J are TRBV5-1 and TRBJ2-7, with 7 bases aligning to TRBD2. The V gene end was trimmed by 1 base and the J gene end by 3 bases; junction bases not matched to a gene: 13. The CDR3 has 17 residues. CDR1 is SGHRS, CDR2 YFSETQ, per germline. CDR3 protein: CASSLRDGRNLFYEQYF. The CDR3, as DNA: TGCGCCAGCAGCTTGAGGGACGGGAGGAACCTCTTCTACGAGCAGTACTTC.

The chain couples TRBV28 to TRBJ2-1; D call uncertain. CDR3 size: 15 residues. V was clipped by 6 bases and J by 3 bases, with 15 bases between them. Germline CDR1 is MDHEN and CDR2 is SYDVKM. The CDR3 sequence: CASSHIASLYNEQFF. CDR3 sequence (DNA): TGTGCCAGCAGCCACATAGCCTCTCTCTACAATGAGCAGTTCTTC.

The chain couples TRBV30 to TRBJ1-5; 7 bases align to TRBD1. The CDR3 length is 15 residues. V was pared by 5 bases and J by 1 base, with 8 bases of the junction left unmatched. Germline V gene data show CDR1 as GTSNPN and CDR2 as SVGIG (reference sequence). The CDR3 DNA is TGTGCCTGGGAACCAGGACAGGCCAGCAATCAGCCCCAGCATTTT. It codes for CAWEPGQASNQPQHF.

This CDR3 is CASSLRSVLTEAFF. Here the CDR3 DNA reads TGTGCCAGCAGTTTACGGTCCGTCCTAACTGAAGCTTTCTTT. The chain employs TRBV28 and TRBJ1-1; D uncertain. This CDR3 region has 14 residues. In germline, CDR1 is MDHEN, CDR2 SYDVKM. Between the trimmed V and J ends, which lost 2 bases and 5 bases, there was a span of 12 bases.

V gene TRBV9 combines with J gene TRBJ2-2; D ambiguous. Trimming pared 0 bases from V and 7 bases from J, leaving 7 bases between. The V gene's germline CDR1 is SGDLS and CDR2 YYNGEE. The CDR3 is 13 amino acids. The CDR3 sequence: CASSVGSLGELFF. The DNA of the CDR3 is TGTGCCAGCAGCGTAGGTAGCCTCGGGGAGCTGTTTTTT.

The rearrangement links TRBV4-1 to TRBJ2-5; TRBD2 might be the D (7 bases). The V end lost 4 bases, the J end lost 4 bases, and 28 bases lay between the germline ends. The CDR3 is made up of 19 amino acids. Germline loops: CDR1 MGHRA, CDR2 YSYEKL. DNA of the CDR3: TGCGCCAGCAGCCGAGAAATTCTAAGCGGGACATACCAATTAGAGACCCAGTACTTC. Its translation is CASSREILSGTYQLETQYF.

The DNA of the CDR3 is TGTGCCAGCAGTCCAAGACAGGGCTCACCCCTCCACTTT. It translates to CASSPRQGSPLHF. The J gene is TRBJ1-6, the V gene TRBV28; the match to TRBD1 covers 7 bases. Germline assignment: CDR1 MDHEN and CDR2 SYDVKM. The CDR3 length is 13 residues. V shed 5 bases, J shed 10 bases, and the junction held 5 bases outside the gene matches.

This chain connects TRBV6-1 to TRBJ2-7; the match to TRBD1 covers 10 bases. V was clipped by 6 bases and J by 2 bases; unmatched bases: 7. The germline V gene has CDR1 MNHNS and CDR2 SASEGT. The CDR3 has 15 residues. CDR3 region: CASREPGTGAYEQYF. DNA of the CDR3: TGTGCCAGCAGGGAACCCGGGACAGGGGCCTACGAGCAGTACTTC.

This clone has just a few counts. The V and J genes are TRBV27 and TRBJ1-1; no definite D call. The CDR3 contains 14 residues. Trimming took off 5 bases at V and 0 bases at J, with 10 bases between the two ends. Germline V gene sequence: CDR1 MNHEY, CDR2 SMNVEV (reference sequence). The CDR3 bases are TGTGCCAGCAGTCCTACTCGATTGAACACTGAAGCTTTCTTT. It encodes CASSPTRLNTEAFF.

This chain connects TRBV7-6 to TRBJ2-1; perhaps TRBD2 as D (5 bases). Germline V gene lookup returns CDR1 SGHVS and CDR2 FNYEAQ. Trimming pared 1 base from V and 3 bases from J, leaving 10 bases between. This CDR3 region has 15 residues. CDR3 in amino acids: CASSLDPGNYNEQFF. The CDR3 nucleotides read TGTGCCAGCAGCTTAGACCCGGGGAACTACAATGAGCAGTTCTTC.

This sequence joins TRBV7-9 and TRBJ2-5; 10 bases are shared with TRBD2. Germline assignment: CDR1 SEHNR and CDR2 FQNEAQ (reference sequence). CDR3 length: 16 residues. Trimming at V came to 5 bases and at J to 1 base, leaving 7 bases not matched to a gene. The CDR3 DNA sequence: TGTGCCAGCAGCATCCTAGCGGGGGTTACCCAAGAGACCCAGTACTTC. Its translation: CASSILAGVTQETQYF.

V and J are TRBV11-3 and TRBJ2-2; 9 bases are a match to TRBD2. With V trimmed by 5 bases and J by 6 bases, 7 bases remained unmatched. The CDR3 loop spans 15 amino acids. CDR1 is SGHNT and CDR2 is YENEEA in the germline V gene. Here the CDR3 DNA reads TGTGCCAGCAGCACCGGGACTAGCAACGCCGGGGAGCTGTTTTTT. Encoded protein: CASSTGTSNAGELFF.

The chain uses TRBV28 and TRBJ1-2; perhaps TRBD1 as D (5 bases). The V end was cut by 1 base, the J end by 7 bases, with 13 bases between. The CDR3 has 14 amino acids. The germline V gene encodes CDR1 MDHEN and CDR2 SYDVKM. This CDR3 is CASSLSEGSGGYTF. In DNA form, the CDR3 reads TGTGCCAGCAGTTTATCGGAGGGGAGTGGTGGCTACACCTTC.

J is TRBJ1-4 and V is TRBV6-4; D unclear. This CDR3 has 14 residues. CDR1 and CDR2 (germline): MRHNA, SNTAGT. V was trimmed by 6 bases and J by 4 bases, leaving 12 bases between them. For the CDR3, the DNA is TGTGCCAGCAGCGCTGAGGCTTTTAATGAAAAACTGTTTTTT. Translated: CASSAEAFNEKLFF.

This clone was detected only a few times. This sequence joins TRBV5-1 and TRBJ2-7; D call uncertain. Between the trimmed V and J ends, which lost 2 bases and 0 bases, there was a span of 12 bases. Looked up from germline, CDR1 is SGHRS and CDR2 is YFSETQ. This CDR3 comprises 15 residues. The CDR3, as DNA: TGCGCCAGCAGCTTAGCATCGCGGAGCTCCTACGAGCAGTACTTC. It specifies CASSLASRSSYEQYF.

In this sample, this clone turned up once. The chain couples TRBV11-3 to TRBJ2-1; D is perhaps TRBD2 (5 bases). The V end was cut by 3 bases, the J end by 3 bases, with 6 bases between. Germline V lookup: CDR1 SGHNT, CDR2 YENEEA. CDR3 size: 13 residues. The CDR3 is CASSFGLYNEQFF. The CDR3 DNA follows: TGTGCCAGCAGCTTTGGACTCTACAATGAGCAGTTCTTC.

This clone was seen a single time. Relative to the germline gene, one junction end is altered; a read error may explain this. The CDR3 loop reads CASSEPGPNTAAFF. DNA of the CDR3: TGTGCCAGCAGTGAGCCAGGTCCGAACACTGCAGCTTTCTTT. The chain carries TRBV25-1 and TRBJ1-1; D unclear. CDR1 and CDR2 from the germline V gene are MGHDK and SYGVNS. The CDR3 sequence is 14 residues long.

The CDR3 DNA follows: TGTGCCAGCAGATGGGGGAGCGGGGGACTTAGCGAGCAGTACTTC. Protein: CASRWGSGGLSEQYF. V is TRBV28 and J is TRBJ2-7; 8 nucleotides agree with TRBD2. CDR3 size: 15 residues. V gave up 6 bases and J gave up 6 bases; unmatched junction bases: 13. The germline V gene has CDR1 MDHEN and CDR2 SYDVKM.

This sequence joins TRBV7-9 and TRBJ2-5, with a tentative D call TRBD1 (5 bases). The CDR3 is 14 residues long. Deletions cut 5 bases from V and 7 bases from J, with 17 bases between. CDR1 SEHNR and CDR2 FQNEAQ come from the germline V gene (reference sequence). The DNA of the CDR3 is TGTGCCAGCAGCCAGGGTTCCGCATCTGGGACCCAGTACTTC. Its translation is CASSQGSASGTQYF.

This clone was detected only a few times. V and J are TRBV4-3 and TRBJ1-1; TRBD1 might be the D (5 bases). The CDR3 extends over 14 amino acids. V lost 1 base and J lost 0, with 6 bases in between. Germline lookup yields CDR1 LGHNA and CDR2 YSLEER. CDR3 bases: TGCGCCAGCAGCCAAGCAGGGTTGAACACTGAAGCTTTCTTT. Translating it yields CASSQAGLNTEAFF.

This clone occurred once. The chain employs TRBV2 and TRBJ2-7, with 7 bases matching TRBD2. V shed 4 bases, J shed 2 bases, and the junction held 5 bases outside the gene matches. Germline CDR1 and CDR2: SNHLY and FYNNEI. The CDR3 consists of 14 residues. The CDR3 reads CASSVSSGAYEQYF. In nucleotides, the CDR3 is TGTGCCAGCAGTGTGTCTAGCGGCGCCTACGAGCAGTACTTC.

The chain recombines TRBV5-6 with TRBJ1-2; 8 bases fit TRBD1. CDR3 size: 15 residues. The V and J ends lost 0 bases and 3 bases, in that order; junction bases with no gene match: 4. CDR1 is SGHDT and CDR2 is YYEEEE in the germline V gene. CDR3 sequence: CASSLADREDYGYTF. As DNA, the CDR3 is TGTGCCAGCAGCTTGGCGGACAGGGAGGACTATGGCTACACCTTC.

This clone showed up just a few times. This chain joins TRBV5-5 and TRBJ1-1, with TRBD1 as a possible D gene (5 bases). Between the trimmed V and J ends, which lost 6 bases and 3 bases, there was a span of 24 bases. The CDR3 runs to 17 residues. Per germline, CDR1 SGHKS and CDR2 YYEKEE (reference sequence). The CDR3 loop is CASNRGLEVETDTEAFF. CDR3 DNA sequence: TGTGCCAGCAATAGGGGACTTGAAGTGGAAACGGACACTGAAGCTTTCTTT.

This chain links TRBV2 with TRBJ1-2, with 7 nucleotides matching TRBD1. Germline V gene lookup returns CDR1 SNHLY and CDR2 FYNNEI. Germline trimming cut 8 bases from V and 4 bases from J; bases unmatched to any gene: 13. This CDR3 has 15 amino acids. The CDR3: CASLHGGQSLYGYTF. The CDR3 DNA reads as TGTGCCAGCCTCCATGGGGGACAGAGCCTCTATGGCTACACCTTC.

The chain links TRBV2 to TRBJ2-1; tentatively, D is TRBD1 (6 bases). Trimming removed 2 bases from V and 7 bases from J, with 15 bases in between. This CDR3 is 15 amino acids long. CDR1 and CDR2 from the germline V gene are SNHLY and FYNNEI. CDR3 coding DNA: TGTGCCAGCAGTGAACAGGGGATCCTTGGGAATGAGCAGTTCTTC. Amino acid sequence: CASSEQGILGNEQFF.

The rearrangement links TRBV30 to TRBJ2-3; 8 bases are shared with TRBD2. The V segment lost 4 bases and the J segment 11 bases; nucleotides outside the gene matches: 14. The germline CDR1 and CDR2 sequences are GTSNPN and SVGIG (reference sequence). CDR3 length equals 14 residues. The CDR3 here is CAWMSGTSRLWQYF. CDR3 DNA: TGTGCCTGGATGAGTGGGACTAGTCGCCTGTGGCAGTATTTT.

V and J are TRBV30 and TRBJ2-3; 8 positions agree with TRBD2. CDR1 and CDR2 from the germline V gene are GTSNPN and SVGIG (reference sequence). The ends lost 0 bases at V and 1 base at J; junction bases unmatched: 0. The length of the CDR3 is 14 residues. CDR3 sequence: CAWSVSGGTDTQYF. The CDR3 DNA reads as TGTGCCTGGAGTGTTAGCGGGGGCACAGATACGCAGTATTTT.

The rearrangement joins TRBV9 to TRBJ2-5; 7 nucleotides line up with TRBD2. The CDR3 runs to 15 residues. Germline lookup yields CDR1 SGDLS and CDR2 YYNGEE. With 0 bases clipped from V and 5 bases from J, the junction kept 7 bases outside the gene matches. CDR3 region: CASSVDLGGEETQYF. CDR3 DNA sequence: TGTGCCAGCAGCGTAGATTTGGGGGGGGAGGAGACCCAGTACTTC. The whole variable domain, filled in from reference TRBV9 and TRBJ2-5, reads DSGVTQTPKHLITATGQRVTLRCSPRSGDLSVYWYQQSLDQGLQFLIQYYNGEERAKGNILERFSAQQFPDLHSELNLSSLELGDSALYFCASSVDLGGEETQYFGPGTRLLVL.

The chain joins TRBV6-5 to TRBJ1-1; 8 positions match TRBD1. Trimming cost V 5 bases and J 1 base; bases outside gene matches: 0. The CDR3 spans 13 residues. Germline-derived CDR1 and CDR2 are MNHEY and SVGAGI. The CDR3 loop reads CASSGQGNTEAFF. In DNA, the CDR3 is TGTGCCAGCAGTGGACAGGGGAACACTGAAGCTTTCTTT.

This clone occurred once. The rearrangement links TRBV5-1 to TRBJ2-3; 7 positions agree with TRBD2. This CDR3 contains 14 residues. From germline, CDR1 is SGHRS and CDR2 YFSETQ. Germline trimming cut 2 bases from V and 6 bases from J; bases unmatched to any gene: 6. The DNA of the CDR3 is TGCGCCAGCAGCTTCGGCGGGAGTGAGGATACGCAGTATTTT. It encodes CASSFGGSEDTQYF.